Sequencing of this TCR beta chain was carried out in a study of blood T cells in healthy people across ages. Whole-study results and caveats: More naive CD4+ cells and higher diversity marked long-lived donors relative to aged donors.

The donors, aged roughly 6 to 95, were healthy Caucasians from Russia. The CDR3 has 8 residues. Trimming cost V 4 bases and J 8 bases, with 2 bases left between them. In germline, CDR1 is SQVTM, CDR2 ANQGSEA. This clonotype was found many times. Its target is unknown. A second about 6 to 12 cycle PCR used barcoded and J-beta primers. Via MiXCR, TCRdb re-called the 5' RACE reads, giving one row per CDR3 protein. The sample includes roughly 570,000 distinct CDR3 sequences, 27% of them seen just once. J is TRBJ1-2 and V is TRBV29-1; the D is unclear. This sequence was found in a woman between 70 and 85 years old in good health. The sequencing sample was made of blood. The CDR3 here is CSVGGYTF. CDR3 nucleotides: TGCAGCGTTGGGGGCTACACCTTC.